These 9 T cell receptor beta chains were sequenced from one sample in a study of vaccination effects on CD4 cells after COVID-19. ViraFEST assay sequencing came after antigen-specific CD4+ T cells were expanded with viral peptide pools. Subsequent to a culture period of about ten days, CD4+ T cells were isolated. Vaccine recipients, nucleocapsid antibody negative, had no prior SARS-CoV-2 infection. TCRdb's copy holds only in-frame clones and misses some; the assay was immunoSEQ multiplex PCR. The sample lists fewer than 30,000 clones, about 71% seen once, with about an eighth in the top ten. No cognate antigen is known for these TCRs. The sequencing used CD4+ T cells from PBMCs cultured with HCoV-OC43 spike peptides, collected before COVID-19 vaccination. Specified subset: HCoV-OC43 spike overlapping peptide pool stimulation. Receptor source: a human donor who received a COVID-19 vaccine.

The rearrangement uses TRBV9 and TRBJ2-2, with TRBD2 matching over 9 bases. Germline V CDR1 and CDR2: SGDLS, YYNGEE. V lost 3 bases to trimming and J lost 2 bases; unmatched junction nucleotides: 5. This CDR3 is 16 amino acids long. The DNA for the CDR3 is TGTGCCAGCAGCGCACGCGGGGGGGCCAACACCGGGGAGCTGTTTTTT. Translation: CASSARGGANTGELFF.

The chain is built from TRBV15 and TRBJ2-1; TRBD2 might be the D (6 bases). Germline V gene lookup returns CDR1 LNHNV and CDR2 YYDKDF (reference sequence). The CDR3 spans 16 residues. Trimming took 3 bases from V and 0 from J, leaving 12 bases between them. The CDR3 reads CATSRRRGSSYNEQFF. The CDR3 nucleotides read TGTGCCACCAGCAGGAGACGGGGGTCCTCCTACAATGAGCAGTTCTTC.

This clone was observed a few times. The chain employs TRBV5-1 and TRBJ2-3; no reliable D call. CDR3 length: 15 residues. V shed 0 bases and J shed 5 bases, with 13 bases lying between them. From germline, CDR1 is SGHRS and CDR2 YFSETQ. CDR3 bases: TGCGCCAGCAGCTTGGAACGGCCTACGGAAGATACGCAGTATTTT. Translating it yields CASSLERPTEDTQYF.

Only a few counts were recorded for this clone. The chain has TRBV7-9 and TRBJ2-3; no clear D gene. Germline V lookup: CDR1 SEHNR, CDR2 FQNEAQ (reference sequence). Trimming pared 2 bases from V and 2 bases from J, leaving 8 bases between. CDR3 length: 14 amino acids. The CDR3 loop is CASSLRPPTDTQYF. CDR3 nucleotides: TGTGCCAGCAGCTTACGGCCGCCCACAGATACGCAGTATTTT. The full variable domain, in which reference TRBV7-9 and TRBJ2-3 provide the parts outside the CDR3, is DTGVSQNPRHKITKRGQNVTFRCDPISEHNRLYWYRQTLGQGPEFLTYFQNEAQLEKSRLLSDRFSAERPKGSFSTLEIQRTEQGDSAMYLCASSLRPPTDTQYFGPGTRLTVL.

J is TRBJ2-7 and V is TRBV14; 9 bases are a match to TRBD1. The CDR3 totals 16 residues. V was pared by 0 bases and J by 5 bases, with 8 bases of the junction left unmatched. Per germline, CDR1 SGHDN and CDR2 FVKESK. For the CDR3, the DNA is TGTGCCAGCAGCCAAGATTGGGGACAGGGCAGGAACGAGCAGTACTTC. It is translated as CASSQDWGQGRNEQYF.

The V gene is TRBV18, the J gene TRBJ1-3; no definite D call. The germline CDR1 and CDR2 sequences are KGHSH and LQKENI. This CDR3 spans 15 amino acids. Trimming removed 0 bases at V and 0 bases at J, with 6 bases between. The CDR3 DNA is TGTGCCAGCTCACCACCCGCTAACTCTGGAAACACCATATATTTT. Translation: CASSPPANSGNTIYF.

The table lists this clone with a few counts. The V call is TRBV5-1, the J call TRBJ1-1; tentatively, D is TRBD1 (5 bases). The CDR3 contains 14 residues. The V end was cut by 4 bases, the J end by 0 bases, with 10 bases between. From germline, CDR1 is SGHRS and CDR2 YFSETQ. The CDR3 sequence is CASSGGLLNTEAFF. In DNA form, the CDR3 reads TGCGCCAGCAGCGGGGGACTGTTGAACACTGAAGCTTTCTTT.

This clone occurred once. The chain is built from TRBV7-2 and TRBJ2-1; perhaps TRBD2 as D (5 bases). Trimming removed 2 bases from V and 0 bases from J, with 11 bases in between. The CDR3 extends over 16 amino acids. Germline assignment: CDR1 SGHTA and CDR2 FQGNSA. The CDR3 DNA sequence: TGTGCCAGCAGCTTATTAGTGGCGGGCTCCTACAATGAGCAGTTCTTC. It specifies CASSLLVAGSYNEQFF.

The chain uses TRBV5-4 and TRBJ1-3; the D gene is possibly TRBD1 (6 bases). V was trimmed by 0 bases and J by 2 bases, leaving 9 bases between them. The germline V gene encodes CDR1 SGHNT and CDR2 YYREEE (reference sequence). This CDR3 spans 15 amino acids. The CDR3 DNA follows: TGTGCCAGCAGCTTGGGAGGGGGAGCTGGAAACACCATATATTTT. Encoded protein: CASSLGGGAGNTIYF.